This T cell receptor beta chain emerged from a study of neurological immune-mediated disorders. Germline CDR1 reads MNHNS; CDR2 reads SASEGT. This CDR3 comprises 15 residues. Trimming stripped 8 bases from V and 5 bases from J, with 20 bases between. The time point denotes: technical triplicate 2. In TCRdb, the 5' RACE reads were re-called with MiXCR into one record per CDR3 protein. The data show roughly 57,000 distinct CDR3 sequences, approximately 25% seen once. The chain joins TRBV6-1 to TRBJ2-3; D might be TRBD1 (6 bases). Sequenced input: PBMCs. The receptor's source is a man in his fifties or sixties with HTLV-1-associated myelopathy (HAM/TSP). CDR3 protein: CASAGVGHSGDTQYF. The DNA of the CDR3 is TGTGCCAGCGCGGGCGTGGGACACTCCGGAGATACGCAGTATTTT.